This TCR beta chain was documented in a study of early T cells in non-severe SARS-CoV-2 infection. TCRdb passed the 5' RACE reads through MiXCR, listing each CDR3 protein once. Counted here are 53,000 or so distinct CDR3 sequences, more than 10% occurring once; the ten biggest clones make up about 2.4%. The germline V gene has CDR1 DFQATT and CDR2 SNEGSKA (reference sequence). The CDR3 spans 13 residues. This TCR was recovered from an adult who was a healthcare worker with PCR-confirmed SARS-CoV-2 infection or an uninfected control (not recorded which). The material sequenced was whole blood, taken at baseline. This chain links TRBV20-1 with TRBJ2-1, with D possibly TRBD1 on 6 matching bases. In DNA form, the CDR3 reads TGCAGCCTATGGGCAGGGGCGATAAATGAGCAGTTCTTC. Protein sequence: CSLWAGAINEQFF.